Shown below are 28 T cell receptor beta chains from a single sample sequenced in a study of OX40 agonist ivuxolimab in advanced cancers. TCRdb's copy holds only in-frame clones and misses some; the assay was immunoSEQ multiplex PCR. The table lists 70,000 or so clones, 87% of them singletons. The source was CD4+ or CD8+ T cells sorted from blood, collected in a trial of the OX40 agonist ivuxolimab. The receptors were sampled from an adult with an advanced solid tumor such as melanoma, head and neck, liver or kidney cancer.

The sample holds a few counts of this clone. V and J are TRBV7-4 and TRBJ1-1, with a weak D call TRBD1 (6 bases). V was pared by 6 bases and J by 11 bases, with 13 bases between. The germline V gene encodes CDR1 SGHVT and CDR2 SQSDAQ. This CDR3 is built from 11 residues. This chain's CDR3 is CASSHSTGAFF. The CDR3 nucleotides read TGTGCCAGCAGTCACTCGACAGGCGCTTTCTTT.

The rearrangement joins TRBV7-2 to TRBJ2-5, with 15 bases fitting TRBD2. This CDR3 contains 15 residues. In germline, CDR1 is SGHTA, CDR2 FQGNSA. The J segment lost 11 bases and the V segment lost 4 bases, leaving 8 bases of the junction unmatched. This CDR3 reads CASSWTSGGAEEQYF. The CDR3 nucleotides are TGTGCCAGCAGCTGGACTAGCGGGGGGGCTGAAGAGCAGTACTTC. The whole variable domain, remainder taken from reference TRBV7-2 and TRBJ2-5, is GAGVSQSPSNKVTEKGKDVELRCDPISGHTALYWYRQSLGQGLEFLIYFQGNSAPDKSGLPSDRFSAERTGGSVSTLTIQRTQQEDSAVYLCASSWTSGGAEEQYFGPGTRLLVL.

The chain has TRBV5-1 and TRBJ2-5, with 15 bases fitting TRBD2. The CDR3 runs to 17 residues. Trimming at V came to 0 bases and at J to 5 bases, leaving 5 bases not matched to a gene. CDR1 and CDR2 (germline): SGHRS, YFSETQ. The CDR3 DNA reads TGCGCCAGCAGCTTGGGGACTAGCGGGGGGGCCGTGGAGACCCAGTACTTC. Protein product: CASSLGTSGGAVETQYF.

V and J are TRBV29-1 and TRBJ2-2; D is unclear. Germline CDR1 reads SQVTM; CDR2 reads ANQGSEA. Trimming took 6 bases from V and 0 from J, leaving 17 bases between them. The CDR3 is made up of 16 amino acids. The CDR3 bases are TGCAGCGTCGCCTCCCGTGGAGAAACGAACACCGGGGAGCTGTTTTTT. It codes for CSVASRGETNTGELFF.

The chain couples TRBV9 to TRBJ2-2; 8 bases match TRBD2. CDR1 is SGDLS and CDR2 is YYNGEE in the germline V gene. The V segment lost 4 bases and the J segment 2 bases; nucleotides outside the gene matches: 7. The CDR3 is 16 residues long. The CDR3 is CASSPRAGANTGELFF. As DNA, the CDR3 is TGTGCCAGCAGCCCCCGAGCGGGGGCTAACACCGGGGAGCTGTTTTTT.

The chain couples TRBV18 to TRBJ2-1; 12 bases agree with TRBD2. Germline values: CDR1 KGHSH, CDR2 LQKENI. The V segment lost 0 bases and the J segment 7 bases; nucleotides outside the gene matches: 4. The CDR3 spans 16 residues. CDR3: CASSPPGLAGGNEQFF. DNA for the CDR3: TGTGCCAGCTCACCACCCGGCCTAGCGGGGGGGAATGAGCAGTTCTTC.

Only one count was recorded for this clone. The CDR3 bases are TGTGCCAGCAGTGAGGAGCTGGCGGGGAGCGGGGAGCTGTTTTTT. It codes for CASSEELAGSGELFF. The V gene is TRBV6-1, the J gene TRBJ2-2; D perhaps matches TRBD2 (6 bases). This CDR3 is 15 amino acids long. V was cut by 3 bases and J by 7 bases, with 15 bases left in between. Germline V gives CDR1 MNHNS, CDR2 SASEGT.

The chain carries TRBV18 and TRBJ1-4; possible D gene TRBD1, 5 bases. Per germline, CDR1 KGHSH and CDR2 LQKENI. The CDR3 has 13 residues. Trimming took 6 bases from V and 5 from J, leaving 10 bases between them. For the CDR3, the DNA is TGTGCCAGCTCGGCAGGGATAAATGAAAAACTGTTTTTT. Translated: CASSAGINEKLFF.

This clone showed up just once. The chain couples TRBV4-2 to TRBJ1-1; D is unresolved. The germline V and J ends were trimmed by 0 bases and 1 base, with 9 bases remaining between them. Germline V CDR1 and CDR2: LGHNA, YNFKEQ. The CDR3 is 15 residues long. The CDR3 sequence: CASSQEPPANTEAFF. Written as DNA, the CDR3 is TGTGCCAGCAGCCAAGAACCTCCGGCGAACACTGAAGCTTTCTTT.

The genes are TRBV28 and TRBJ2-7, with D unresolved. CDR3 length: 13 residues. V was shortened by 4 bases and J by 7 bases, with 14 bases between the two germline ends. Germline lookup yields CDR1 MDHEN and CDR2 SYDVKM. CDR3 DNA: TGTGCCAGCAGTTCGCCCATGGGTGGGGAGCAGTACTTC. It translates to CASSSPMGGEQYF.

This chain uses TRBV7-3 with TRBJ2-7; 9 nucleotides agree with TRBD1. The ends lost 5 bases at V and 3 bases at J; junction bases unmatched: 8. There are 15 residues in the CDR3. The germline V gene encodes CDR1 SGHTA and CDR2 FQGTGA. The CDR3 coding sequence is TGTGCCAGCAGCCTCGGACAGGGGCCCCTCTACGAGCAGTACTTC. It translates to CASSLGQGPLYEQYF.

The chain has TRBV25-1 and TRBJ2-4; a possible D gene is TRBD1 (6 bases). Trimming shortened V by 3 bases and J by 8 bases, and 20 bases separated the two germline ends. This CDR3 has 16 residues. CDR1 and CDR2 from the germline V gene are MGHDK and SYGVNS. CDR3 DNA: TGTGCCAGCAGTGACTCCAGACAGGCCTTGTTGGACATTCAGTACTTC. It specifies CASSDSRQALLDIQYF.

The chain recombines TRBV18 with TRBJ2-1; 9 bases match TRBD2. This CDR3 has 15 residues. CDR1 KGHSH and CDR2 LQKENI come from the germline V gene. J lost 4 bases, V lost 2 bases, and 3 bases had no gene match. The CDR3 DNA sequence: TGTGCCAGCTCACCAACCGGACTAGCGTACAATGAGCAGTTCTTC. The encoded protein is CASSPTGLAYNEQFF.

The count of this clone is one. V and J are TRBV5-6 and TRBJ2-2; possibly TRBD1 for D (6 bases). The CDR3 has 16 amino acids. The germline V and J ends were trimmed by 0 bases and 6 bases, with 15 bases remaining between them. Germline V gives CDR1 SGHDT, CDR2 YYEEEE. Here the CDR3 DNA reads TGTGCCAGCAGCTTGGTACAGGGAGTCCTTGCCGGGGAGCTGTTTTTT. Its protein product is CASSLVQGVLAGELFF.

The CDR3 protein is CASSQEPSNGYEQYF. The DNA of the CDR3 is TGCGCCAGCAGCCAAGAACCCAGCAACGGCTACGAGCAGTACTTC. The chain recombines TRBV4-1 with TRBJ2-7; no clear D. V shed 0 bases and J shed 3 bases, with 12 bases lying between them. The CDR3 is made up of 15 amino acids. Germline V gene sequence: CDR1 MGHRA, CDR2 YSYEKL.

The genes are TRBV7-2 and TRBJ2-5; no clear D. Trimming pared 2 bases from V and 1 base from J, leaving 5 bases between. The CDR3 has 13 amino acids. Looked up from germline, CDR1 is SGHTA and CDR2 is FQGNSA. The CDR3 DNA sequence: TGTGCCAGCAGCTTATCATTCCAAGAGACCCAGTACTTC. The encoded protein is CASSLSFQETQYF. Combining the CDR3 with reference TRBV7-2 and TRBJ2-5 gives the whole variable domain GAGVSQSPSNKVTEKGKDVELRCDPISGHTALYWYRQSLGQGLEFLIYFQGNSAPDKSGLPSDRFSAERTGGSVSTLTIQRTQQEDSAVYLCASSLSFQETQYFGPGTRLLVL.

The rearrangement joins TRBV30 to TRBJ2-5; D ambiguous. V lost 2 bases and J lost 5, with 12 bases in between. This CDR3 has 13 residues. Germline loops: CDR1 GTSNPN, CDR2 SVGIG (reference sequence). CDR3 sequence (DNA): TGTGCCTGGAGTCGGCAGGAACGGGAGACCCAGTACTTC. Its protein product is CAWSRQERETQYF.

This clone was picked up one time. The chain combines TRBV25-1 with TRBJ2-1; the D gene is possibly TRBD2 (6 bases). Germline V lookup: CDR1 MGHDK, CDR2 SYGVNS. Trimming pared 5 bases from V and 0 bases from J, leaving 11 bases between. The CDR3 has 15 amino acids. CDR3 nucleotide sequence: TGTGCCAGCAGTCGTAGCGGAAGCTCCTACAATGAGCAGTTCTTC. This encodes CASSRSGSSYNEQFF.

This clone appeared once. This chain connects TRBV19 to TRBJ2-2; possibly TRBD1 for D (5 bases). Between the trimmed V and J ends, which lost 5 bases and 9 bases, there was a span of 10 bases. The germline V gene has CDR1 LNHDA and CDR2 SQIVND (reference sequence). The CDR3 runs 12 residues. CDR3 region: CASSVDSWELFF. CDR3 coding DNA: TGTGCCAGTAGTGTCGACAGCTGGGAGCTGTTTTTT.

The chain links TRBV14 to TRBJ1-1; no definite D call. The CDR3 is 14 residues long. V lost 4 bases and J lost 2, with 11 bases in between. CDR1 SGHDN and CDR2 FVKESK come from the germline V gene. For the CDR3, the DNA is TGTGCCAGCAGCCTTCTAGACGGTAACACTGAAGCTTTCTTT. It specifies CASSLLDGNTEAFF.

With regard to this clone: Other DNA sequences within the sample encode an identical CDR3. The V gene is TRBV19, the J gene TRBJ2-3, with a weak D call TRBD2 (6 bases). This CDR3 is built from 15 residues. In germline, CDR1 is LNHDA, CDR2 SQIVND (reference sequence). V lost 2 bases and J 2 bases, leaving 11 bases between the germline ends. CDR3 in amino acids: CASSISGVVTDTQYF. The CDR3 nucleotides are TGTGCCAGTAGTATATCGGGGGTAGTCACAGATACGCAGTATTTT.

The gene calls are TRBV18 and TRBJ1-2; D is unclear. The CDR3 extends over 14 amino acids. V lost 3 bases, J lost 4 bases, and 12 bases lay in between. Germline CDR1 and CDR2: KGHSH and LQKENI. The CDR3 protein is CASSPGSQSYGYTF. CDR3 nucleotides: TGTGCCAGCTCACCGGGGTCCCAAAGCTATGGCTACACCTTC.

The chain carries TRBV15 and TRBJ2-7, with TRBD2 identical over 11 bases. V gave up 1 base and J gave up 5 bases; unmatched junction bases: 7. Per the germline V gene, CDR1 is LNHNV and CDR2 is YYDKDF (reference sequence). The CDR3 is made up of 16 amino acids. CDR3 nucleotides: TGTGCCACCAGCAGAGGTGGGGGACTAGCGGCTCACGAGCAGTACTTC. Amino acid sequence: CATSRGGGLAAHEQYF.

This clone was observed a few times. The chain combines TRBV29-1 with TRBJ1-6, with 8 bases fitting TRBD1. Germline V gene data show CDR1 as SQVTM and CDR2 as ANQGSEA. The CDR3 loop spans 14 amino acids. The trim removed 7 bases at V and 7 bases at J, leaving 9 bases unmatched. CDR3 amino acids: CSAGGQEANSPLHF. The CDR3 DNA follows: TGCAGCGCCGGGGGACAGGAGGCGAATTCACCCCTCCACTTT.

This rearrangement joins TRBV30 to TRBJ2-1; D may be TRBD1 (5 bases). There are 17 residues in the CDR3. The germline gives CDR1 GTSNPN, CDR2 SVGIG (reference sequence). The V end was cut by 0 bases, the J end by 2 bases, with 17 bases between. CDR3 nucleotide sequence: TGTGCCTGGAGTGTACCGGTCAACAGGAACCCCTACAATGAGCAGTTCTTC. It codes for CAWSVPVNRNPYNEQFF.

This chain uses TRBV7-9 with TRBJ2-3; D possibly corresponds to TRBD2 (5 bases). Germline V gene sequence: CDR1 SEHNR, CDR2 FQNEAQ (reference sequence). Trimming took 2 bases from V and 2 from J, leaving 11 bases between them. The CDR3 contains 15 residues. The CDR3 region is CASSLRGNPTDTQYF. The CDR3 nucleotides read TGTGCCAGCAGCTTACGGGGAAACCCCACAGATACGCAGTATTTT.

The chain recombines TRBV5-1 with TRBJ2-7, with 15 bases identical to TRBD2. V shed 7 bases and J 4 bases; nucleotides not matched to a gene: 0. Germline CDR1 is SGHRS and CDR2 is YFSETQ. The CDR3 is made up of 13 amino acids. The CDR3 region is CASGTSGGYEQYF. DNA for the CDR3: TGCGCCAGCGGGACTAGCGGGGGGTACGAGCAGTACTTC. Supplemented by reference TRBV5-1 and TRBJ2-7, the full variable domain reads KAGVTQTPRYLIKTRGQQVTLSCSPISGHRSVSWYQQTPGQGLQFLFEYFSETQRNKGNFPGRFSGRQFSNSRSEMNVSTLELGDSALYLCASGTSGGYEQYFGPGTRLTVT.

This sequence joins TRBV7-9 and TRBJ1-1; 7 nucleotides align to TRBD1. There are 16 residues in the CDR3. J gave up 8 bases and V 5 bases, and 17 bases lay outside the gene matches. Germline V lookup: CDR1 SEHNR, CDR2 FQNEAQ (reference sequence). CDR3 coding DNA: TGTGCCAGCAGCCCGCAACAGGGGAAGGGGTCTGCGGAAGCTTTCTTT. Its translation: CASSPQQGKGSAEAFF.